One sample yielded the 26 T cell receptor beta chains listed below, sequenced in a study of spatial heterogeneity in lung cancer. Regarding time point: sample taken at primary tumor resection. Whole RNA was taken from tumor, nontumor lung or frozen PBMC; it was then sequenced unsorted. TCRdb reprocessed the 5' RACE reads with MiXCR, giving one entry per CDR3 protein. This sample yields some 25,000 distinct CDR3 sequences, of which roughly 13% are seen a single time; around 25% belongs to the top ten. The sequences come from PBMCs, collected at surgery. All receptors come from a female donor with early-stage non-small cell lung cancer.

This clonotype came up many times. This rearrangement joins TRBV6-2 or TRBV6-3 to TRBJ2-5; D is perhaps TRBD1 or TRBD2 (7 bases each). The V end lost 8 bases, the J end lost 4 bases, and 17 bases lay between the germline ends. The CDR3 covers 14 residues. Germline CDR1 is MNHEY and CDR2 is SVGEGT. The CDR3 region is CASDTTGRVETQYF. DNA for the CDR3: TGTGCCAGCGACACGACAGGGAGGGTAGAGACCCAGTACTTC.

This clonotype appeared a few times. The chain joins TRBV12-3 or TRBV12-4 to TRBJ2-2; the D is unclear. This CDR3 has 13 residues. V lost 4 bases and J lost 6, with 9 bases in between. Written as DNA, the CDR3 is TGTGCCAGCAGTTCCCTCTATCCCGGGGAGCTGTTTTTT. This sequence encodes CASSSLYPGELFF.

This clonotype occurred many times. The rearrangement joins TRBV20-1 to TRBJ2-3; D is unresolved. CDR1 is DFQATT, CDR2 SNEGSKA, per germline (reference sequence). V was clipped by 3 bases and J by 0 bases, with 4 bases between them. The CDR3 runs 12 residues. CDR3 DNA sequence: TGCAGTGCTAGGGGCAGCACAGATACGCAGTATTTT. Translating gives CSARGSTDTQYF.

The chain employs TRBV9 and TRBJ2-3; a possible D gene is TRBD1 (6 bases). This CDR3 comprises 14 residues. Germline V gene data show CDR1 as SGDLS and CDR2 as YYNGEE. V was pared by 5 bases and J by 4 bases, with 14 bases between. The CDR3 DNA reads as TGTGCCAGCAGGGGGGACACCCACCCAGATACGCAGTATTTT. Translation gives CASRGDTHPDTQYF.

The rearrangement joins TRBV2 to TRBJ2-3, with TRBD2 identical over 11 bases. CDR1 and CDR2 (germline): SNHLY, FYNNEI. This CDR3 region has 15 residues. J gave up 2 bases and V 6 bases, and 4 bases lay outside the gene matches. This CDR3 reads CASSGLAGTTDTQYF. CDR3 DNA sequence: TGTGCCAGCAGCGGACTAGCGGGTACCACAGATACGCAGTATTTT.

As regards this clonotype: A much larger clone differs by one base, so this may be a read error. The CDR3 region is CTSSQTPSTSTDTQYF. The CDR3 region has the DNA TGCACCAGCAGCCAAACCCCCAGCACTAGCACAGATACGCAGTATTTT. V is TRBV4-3 and J is TRBJ2-3; unclear D gene. The CDR3 covers 16 residues. CDR1 is LGHNA and CDR2 is YSLEER in the germline V gene.

With respect to this clonotype: This sequence may be a read error, since a much larger clone differs from it by one base. The chain couples TRBV13 to TRBJ2-3, with TRBD2 matching over 10 bases. CDR1 is PRHDT and CDR2 is FYEKMQ in the germline V gene (reference sequence). The CDR3 is 16 amino acids. V lost 5 bases and J lost 3; bases outside the gene matches: 8. CDR3 in amino acids: CASSRFSGRPTDTQYF. For the CDR3, the DNA is TGTGCCAGCAGCCGCTTTAGCGGGAGGCCTACAGATACGCAGTATTTT.

The table lists this clonotype with a count of one. This chain connects TRBV5-1 to TRBJ2-1; tentatively, D is TRBD2 (5 bases). This CDR3 contains 12 residues. V was cut by 1 base and J by 8 bases, with 7 bases left in between. CDR1 and CDR2 from the germline V gene are SGHRS and YFSETQ. CDR3 sequence (DNA): TGCGCCAGCAGCTTGTTGAGGGATGAGCAGTTCTTC. Protein: CASSLLRDEQFF.

This clonotype was counted at least ten times. This chain connects TRBV12-3 or TRBV12-4 to TRBJ2-3; the D is unclear. Trimming removed 0 bases from V and 2 bases from J, with 9 bases in between. There are 15 residues in the CDR3. Here the CDR3 reads CASSLASDFTDTQYF. CDR3 coding DNA: TGTGCCAGCAGTTTAGCGAGTGACTTCACAGATACGCAGTATTTT.

The sample holds many counts of this clonotype. The chain uses TRBV19 and TRBJ1-2, with 7 bases lining up with TRBD1. Germline V gene sequence: CDR1 LNHDA, CDR2 SQIVND (reference sequence). The CDR3 extends over 15 amino acids. With V trimmed by 5 bases and J by 6 bases, 12 bases remained unmatched. CDR3 region: CASSDDRQGRNGYTF. The CDR3 DNA is TGTGCCAGTAGTGACGATCGACAGGGCAGGAATGGCTACACCTTC.

The chain recombines TRBV7-2 with TRBJ2-7, with TRBD1 matching over 9 bases. The CDR3 contains 15 residues. Per germline, CDR1 SGHTA and CDR2 FQGNSA. The V and J ends lost 5 bases and 6 bases, in that order; junction bases with no gene match: 11. The CDR3 loop is CASSTQGQGIGEQYF. The CDR3, as DNA: TGTGCCAGCAGCACCCAGGGACAGGGAATCGGCGAGCAGTACTTC.

This clonotype has a handful of counts. The chain joins TRBV7-8 to TRBJ2-1; maybe TRBD2 (5 bases). CDR1 and CDR2 from the germline V gene are SGHVS and FQNEAQ. The germline V and J ends were trimmed by 5 bases and 4 bases, with 12 bases remaining between them. CDR3 length: 14 amino acids. The CDR3 DNA follows: TGTGCCAGCAGCCCCCGCGGGCAGTACAATGAGCAGTTCTTC. It translates to CASSPRGQYNEQFF.

This clonotype appeared many times. V gene TRBV7-9 combines with J gene TRBJ2-6; perhaps TRBD2 as D (5 bases). The CDR3 is made up of 16 amino acids. Trimming cost V 5 bases and J 2 bases, with 13 bases left between them. Per germline, CDR1 SEHNR and CDR2 FQNEAQ (reference sequence). CDR3 nucleotide sequence: TGTGCCAGCAGCCCAGATGGGGAGCCTGGGGCCAACGTCCTGACTTTC. As protein: CASSPDGEPGANVLTF. The full variable domain, in which reference TRBV7-9 and TRBJ2-6 provide the parts outside the CDR3, is DTGVSQNPRHKITKRGQNVTFRCDPISEHNRLYWYRQTLGQGPEFLTYFQNEAQLEKSRLLSDRFSAERPKGSFSTLEIQRTEQGDSAMYLCASSPDGEPGANVLTFGAGSRLTVL.

This clonotype was seen at least ten times. In DNA, the CDR3 is TGTGCCAGCAGGAGGGGGGCCAGCACAGATACGCAGTATTTT. Translation gives CASRRGASTDTQYF. The J gene is TRBJ2-3, the V gene TRBV9; D tentatively reads TRBD1 or TRBD2 (6 bases each). V shed 5 bases and J shed 0 bases, with 10 bases lying between them. Germline loops: CDR1 SGDLS, CDR2 YYNGEE. This CDR3 contains 14 residues.

In this sample, this clonotype turned up many times. This chain connects TRBV4-1 to TRBJ2-1; TRBD1 matches 11 bases. Germline V gene data show CDR1 as MGHRA and CDR2 as YSYEKL. The CDR3 is made up of 16 amino acids. V dropped 3 bases and J dropped 7; count of bases not matched to a gene: 8. Here the CDR3 DNA reads TGCGCCAGCAGCCACCTATCCGGACAGGGGGCGAATGAGCAGTTCTTC. Its translation: CASSHLSGQGANEQFF.

This clonotype has a handful of counts. V and J are TRBV10-3 and TRBJ1-2, with D uncertain. In germline, CDR1 is ENHRY, CDR2 SYGVKD. This CDR3 region has 15 residues. Trimming took off 4 bases at V and 1 base at J, with 13 bases between the two ends. CDR3 residues: CAISVGVRSNYGYTF. Written as DNA, the CDR3 is TGTGCCATCAGTGTCGGGGTGAGGAGTAACTATGGCTACACCTTC.

This clonotype was picked up many times. The V gene is TRBV12-3 or TRBV12-4, the J gene TRBJ2-7; D tentatively fits TRBD1 or TRBD2 (5 bases each). V lost 7 bases and J 4 bases, leaving 14 bases between the germline ends. This CDR3 spans 13 amino acids. The CDR3 reads CASKKGPLYEQYF. The CDR3 bases are TGTGCCAGCAAAAAGGGACCATTATACGAGCAGTACTTC.

This clonotype occurred many times. V gene TRBV27 combines with J gene TRBJ1-1; D unresolved. The CDR3 covers 13 residues. Germline-derived CDR1 and CDR2 are MNHEY and SMNVEV (reference sequence). Trimming cost V 3 bases and J 0 bases, with 5 bases left between them. The CDR3 sequence is CASSFALNTEAFF. CDR3 DNA sequence: TGTGCCAGCAGTTTCGCCCTGAACACTGAAGCTTTCTTT.

This clonotype was recorded at least ten times. The V and J genes are TRBV4-3 and TRBJ1-4; D is uncertain. The germline V gene has CDR1 LGHNA and CDR2 YSLEER. V was pared by 8 bases and J by 5 bases, with 24 bases between. The CDR3 length is 17 residues. CDR3: CASGWKKDGSENEKLFF. The CDR3 region has the DNA TGCGCCAGCGGGTGGAAAAAAGATGGGTCCGAAAATGAAAAACTGTTTTTT.

At least ten counts were recorded for this clonotype. J is TRBJ2-1 and V is TRBV6-2 or TRBV6-3; 9 bases fit TRBD2. The trim removed 5 bases at V and 2 bases at J, leaving 16 bases unmatched. This CDR3 has 19 residues. Germline values: CDR1 MNHEY, CDR2 SVGEGT. The CDR3: CASSGILAGQGPPYNEQFF. The CDR3 DNA sequence: TGTGCCAGCAGTGGAATACTAGCGGGCCAGGGTCCGCCCTACAATGAGCAGTTCTTC.

Ten or more counts support this clonotype. V gene TRBV20-1 combines with J gene TRBJ2-3; perhaps TRBD2 as D (5 bases). This CDR3 is 14 amino acids long. The V end lost 5 bases, the J end lost 6 bases, and 18 bases lay between the germline ends. Germline loops: CDR1 DFQATT, CDR2 SNEGSKA (reference sequence). DNA for the CDR3: TGCAGTGCTCCTGAATCGGGAATTGGCGATACGCAGTATTTT. Protein sequence: CSAPESGIGDTQYF.

As for this clonotype: This clone may be a read error of a much larger clone one base away. The chain is built from TRBV11-2 and TRBJ1-5, with 7 bases that match TRBD1. Germline assignment: CDR1 SGHAT and CDR2 FQNNGV. With V trimmed by 0 bases and J by 3 bases, 2 bases remained unmatched. The CDR3 has 15 amino acids. CDR3 in amino acids: CASSLEGGHNQPQHF. The CDR3 nucleotides read TGTGCCAGCAGCTTAGAAGGGGGCCACAATCAGCCCCAGCATTTT.

This clonotype was observed at least ten times. The V gene is TRBV7-2, the J gene TRBJ1-1; no clear D gene. V gave up 8 bases and J gave up 1 base, with 11 bases separating them. The germline V gene encodes CDR1 SGHTA and CDR2 FQGNSA. This CDR3 has 13 residues. The CDR3 DNA reads TGTGCCAGCCATCTAACGGCGAACACTGAAGCTTTCTTT. This encodes CASHLTANTEAFF.

This clonotype was observed a handful of times. The rearrangement uses TRBV10-3 and TRBJ1-4, with D uncertain. CDR3 length equals 14 residues. Germline CDR1 ENHRY, CDR2 SYGVKD. V lost 3 bases and J lost 2, with 7 bases in between. The CDR3 DNA is TGTGCCATCAGTGACAAGGGCACTAATGAAAAACTGTTTTTT. It encodes CAISDKGTNEKLFF.

This clonotype was detected a few times. V and J are TRBV6-5 and TRBJ2-3, with a possible D match to TRBD2 (6 bases). This CDR3 region has 14 residues. Germline V gene lookup returns CDR1 MNHEY and CDR2 SVGAGI. Trimming removed 2 bases at V and 2 bases at J, with 8 bases between. The CDR3 nucleotides are TGTGCCAGCAGTTACGGGGGGTCCACAGATACGCAGTATTTT. It is translated as CASSYGGSTDTQYF.

Remarks on this clonotype: Relative to the germline gene, one junction end is altered; a read error may explain this. The rearrangement links TRBV7-9 to TRBJ1-6, with TRBD1 matching over 8 bases. CDR3 size: 14 residues. In germline, CDR1 is SEHNR, CDR2 FQNEAQ (reference sequence). The CDR3 protein is CVSSLQGEASPLHF. CDR3 DNA: TGTGTCAGCAGCCTACAGGGGGAGGCTTCACCCCTCCACTTT. Supplemented by reference TRBV7-9 and TRBJ1-6, the full variable domain reads DTGVSQNPRHKITKRGQNVTFRCDPISEHNRLYWYRQTLGQGPEFLTYFQNEAQLEKSRLLSDRFSAERPKGSFSTLEIQRTEQGDSAMYLCVSSLQGEASPLHFGNGTRLTVT.